There are a few counts of the clone carrying this TCR beta chain. The antigen is not known. There were likely unrecorded immune exposures, though donors were nominally healthy when sampled. The data derive from a study of cytomegalovirus exposure and HLA in healthy donors. Primers: 60 Vbeta forward and 13 Jbeta reverse. Profiled with immunoSEQ multiplex PCR; TCRdb holds only in-frame clones, not every one. The table lists about 120,000 clones, 55% to 65% of them singletons. Looked up from germline, CDR1 is SNHLY and CDR2 is FYNNEI. This CDR3 contains 13 residues. V lost 6 bases to trimming and J lost 3 bases, with 9 bases between them. Study-level points and caveats: As was reported, the classifier diagnosed cytomegalovirus status with high specificity and sensitivity. Some V segments (TRBV6-2 and TRBV6-3 among them) were excluded as indistinguishable. Several of the most significant clusters appeared linked to common viral pathogens, based on a later analysis.

The clonotype was recovered from a woman between 40 and 55 years old in good health and CMV-seropositive. Sequences were obtained from PBMCs. This rearrangement joins TRBV2 to TRBJ1-5, with D hard to call. The CDR3: CASRIKLNQPQHF. CDR3 nucleotide sequence: TGTGCCAGCAGAATAAAACTCAATCAGCCCCAGCATTTT.